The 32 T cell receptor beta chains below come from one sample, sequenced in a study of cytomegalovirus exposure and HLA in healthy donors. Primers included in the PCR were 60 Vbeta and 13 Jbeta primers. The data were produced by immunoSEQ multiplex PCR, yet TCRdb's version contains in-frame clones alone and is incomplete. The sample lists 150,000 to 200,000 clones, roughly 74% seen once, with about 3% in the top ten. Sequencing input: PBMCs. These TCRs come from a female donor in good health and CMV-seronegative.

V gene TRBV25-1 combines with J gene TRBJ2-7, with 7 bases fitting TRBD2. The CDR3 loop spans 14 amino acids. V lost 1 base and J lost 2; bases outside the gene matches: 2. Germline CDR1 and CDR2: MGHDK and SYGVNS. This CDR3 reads CASSESSGAYEQYF. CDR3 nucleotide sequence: TGTGCCAGCAGTGAATCTAGCGGTGCCTACGAGCAGTACTTC.

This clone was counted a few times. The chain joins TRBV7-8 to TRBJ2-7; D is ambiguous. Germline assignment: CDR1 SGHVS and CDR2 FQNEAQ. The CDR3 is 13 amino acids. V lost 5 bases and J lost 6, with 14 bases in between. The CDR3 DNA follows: TGTGCCAGCAGCCCACAGCCGACCGGCGAGCAGTACTTC. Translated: CASSPQPTGEQYF.

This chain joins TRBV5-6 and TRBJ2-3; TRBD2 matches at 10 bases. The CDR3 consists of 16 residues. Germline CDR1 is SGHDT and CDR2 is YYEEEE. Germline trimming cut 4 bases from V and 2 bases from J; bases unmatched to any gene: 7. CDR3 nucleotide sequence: TGTGCCAGCAGCCGACCGGGACTAGCGAACACAGATACGCAGTATTTT. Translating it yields CASSRPGLANTDTQYF.

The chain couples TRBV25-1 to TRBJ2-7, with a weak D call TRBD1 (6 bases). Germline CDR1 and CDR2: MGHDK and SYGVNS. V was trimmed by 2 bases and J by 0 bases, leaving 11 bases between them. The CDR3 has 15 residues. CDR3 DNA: TGTGCCAGCAGTGAACCTGACAGGAGCTCCTACGAGCAGTACTTC. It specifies CASSEPDRSSYEQYF.

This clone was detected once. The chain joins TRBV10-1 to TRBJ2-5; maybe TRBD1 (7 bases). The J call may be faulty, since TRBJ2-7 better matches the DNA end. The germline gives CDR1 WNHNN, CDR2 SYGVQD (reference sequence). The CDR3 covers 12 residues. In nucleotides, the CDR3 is TGCGCCAGCCGGGCAGGGGGGTACGAGCAGTACTTC. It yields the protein CASRAGGYEQYF.

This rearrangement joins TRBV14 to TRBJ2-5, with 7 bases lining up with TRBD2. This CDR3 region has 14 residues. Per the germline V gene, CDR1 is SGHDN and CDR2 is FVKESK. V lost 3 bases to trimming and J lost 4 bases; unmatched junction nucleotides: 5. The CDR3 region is CASSHSGLTETQYF. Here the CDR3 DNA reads TGTGCCAGCAGCCACTCGGGACTAACAGAGACCCAGTACTTC. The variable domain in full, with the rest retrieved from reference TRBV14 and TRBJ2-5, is EAGVTQFPSHSVIEKGQTVTLRCDPISGHDNLYWYRRVMGKEIKFLLHFVKESKQDESGMPNNRFLAERTGGTYSTLKVQPAELEDSGVYFCASSHSGLTETQYFGPGTRLLVL.

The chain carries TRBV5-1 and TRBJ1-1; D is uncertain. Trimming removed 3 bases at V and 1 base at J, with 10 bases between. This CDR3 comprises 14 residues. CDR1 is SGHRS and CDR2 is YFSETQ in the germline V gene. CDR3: CASSYSFGNTEAFF. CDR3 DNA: TGCGCCAGCAGCTACTCATTCGGGAACACTGAAGCTTTCTTT.

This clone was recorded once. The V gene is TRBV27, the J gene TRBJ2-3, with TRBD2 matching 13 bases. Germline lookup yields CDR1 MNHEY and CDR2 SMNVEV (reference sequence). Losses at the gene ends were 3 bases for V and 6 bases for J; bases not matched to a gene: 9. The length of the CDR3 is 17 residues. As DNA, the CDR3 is TGTGCCAGCAGTTTTGATGGGACTAGCGGGGTATTGGATACGCAGTATTTT. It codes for CASSFDGTSGVLDTQYF.

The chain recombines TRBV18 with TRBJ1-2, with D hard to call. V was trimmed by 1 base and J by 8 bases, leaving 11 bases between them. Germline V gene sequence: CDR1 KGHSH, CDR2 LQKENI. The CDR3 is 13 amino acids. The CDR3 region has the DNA TGTGCCAGCTCACCACTTGAGGGCCGAGGCTACACCTTC. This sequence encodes CASSPLEGRGYTF.

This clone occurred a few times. CDR3 loop: CASSLAAGLNEQYF. The DNA for the CDR3 is TGTGCCAGCAGCTTAGCCGCGGGGTTGAACGAGCAGTACTTC. The rearrangement uses TRBV11-3 and TRBJ2-7, with D tentatively TRBD2 (6 bases). The germline V gene has CDR1 SGHNT and CDR2 YENEEA. Trimming left V 1 base short and J 5 bases short, with 12 bases between. CDR3 size: 14 residues.

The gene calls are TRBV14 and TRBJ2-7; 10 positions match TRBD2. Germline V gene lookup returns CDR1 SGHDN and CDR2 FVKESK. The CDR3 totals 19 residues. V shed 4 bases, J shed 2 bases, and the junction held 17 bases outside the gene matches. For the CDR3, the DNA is TGTGCCAGCAGCCTCCACCCCATAACTAGCGGGGTGGGGGCCTACGAGCAGTACTTC. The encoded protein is CASSLHPITSGVGAYEQYF. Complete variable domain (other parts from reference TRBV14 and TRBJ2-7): EAGVTQFPSHSVIEKGQTVTLRCDPISGHDNLYWYRRVMGKEIKFLLHFVKESKQDESGMPNNRFLAERTGGTYSTLKVQPAELEDSGVYFCASSLHPITSGVGAYEQYFGPGTRLTVT.

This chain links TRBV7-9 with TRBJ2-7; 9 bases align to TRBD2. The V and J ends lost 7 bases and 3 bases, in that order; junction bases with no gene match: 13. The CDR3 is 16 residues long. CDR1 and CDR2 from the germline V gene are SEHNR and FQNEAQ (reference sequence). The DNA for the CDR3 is TGTGCCAGCAACAGCACTCCGGGACTAGCCATCTACGAGCAGTACTTC. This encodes CASNSTPGLAIYEQYF.

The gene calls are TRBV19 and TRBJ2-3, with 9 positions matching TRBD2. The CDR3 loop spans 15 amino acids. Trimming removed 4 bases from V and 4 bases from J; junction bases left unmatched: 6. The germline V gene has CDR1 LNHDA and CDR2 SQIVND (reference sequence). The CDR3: CASSRAGGPADTQYF. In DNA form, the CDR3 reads TGTGCCAGTAGTAGGGCGGGGGGGCCCGCAGATACGCAGTATTTT.

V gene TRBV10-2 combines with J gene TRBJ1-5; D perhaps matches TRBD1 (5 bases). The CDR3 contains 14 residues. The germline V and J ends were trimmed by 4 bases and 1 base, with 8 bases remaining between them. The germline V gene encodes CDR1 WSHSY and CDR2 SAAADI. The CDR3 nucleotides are TGCGCCAGCAGTGCGCGGGGGAGCAATCAGCCCCAGCATTTT. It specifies CASSARGSNQPQHF.

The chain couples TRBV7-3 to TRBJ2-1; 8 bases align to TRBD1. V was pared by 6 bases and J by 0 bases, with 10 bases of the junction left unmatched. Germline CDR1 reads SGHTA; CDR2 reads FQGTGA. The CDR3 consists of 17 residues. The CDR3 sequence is CASSHRTGLISYNEQFF. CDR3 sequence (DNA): TGTGCCAGCAGTCATAGGACAGGGTTAATCTCCTACAATGAGCAGTTCTTC.

The CDR3 DNA is TGCGCCAGCAGCTTTAGGTCCCCAGCGGGAGATAACACAGATACGCAGTATTTT. As protein: CASSFRSPAGDNTDTQYF. The J gene is TRBJ2-3, the V gene TRBV5-1; 8 bases fit TRBD2. The CDR3 covers 18 residues. Germline trimming cut 2 bases from V and 2 bases from J; bases unmatched to any gene: 13. The germline gives CDR1 SGHRS, CDR2 YFSETQ.

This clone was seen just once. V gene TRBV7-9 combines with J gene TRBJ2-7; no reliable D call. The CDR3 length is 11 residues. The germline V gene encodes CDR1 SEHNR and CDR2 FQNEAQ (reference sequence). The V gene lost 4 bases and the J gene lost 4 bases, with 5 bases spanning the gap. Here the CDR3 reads CASSSLYEQYF. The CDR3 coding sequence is TGTGCCAGCAGCTCACTATACGAGCAGTACTTC.

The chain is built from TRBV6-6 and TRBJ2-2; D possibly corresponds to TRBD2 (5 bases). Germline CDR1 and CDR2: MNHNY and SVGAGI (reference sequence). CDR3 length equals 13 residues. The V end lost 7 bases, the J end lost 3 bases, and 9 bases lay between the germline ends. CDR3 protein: CASTRADTGELFF. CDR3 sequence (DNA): TGTGCCAGCACCCGAGCGGACACCGGGGAGCTGTTTTTT.

CDR3 sequence: CATSRTGGKNIQYF. CDR3 nucleotide sequence: TGTGCCACCAGCAGAACGGGGGGGAAAAACATTCAGTACTTC. The rearrangement joins TRBV15 to TRBJ2-4, with 8 positions matching TRBD2. The CDR3 covers 14 residues. Germline CDR1 reads LNHNV; CDR2 reads YYDKDF (reference sequence). The J segment lost 4 bases and the V segment lost 2 bases, leaving 1 base of the junction unmatched.

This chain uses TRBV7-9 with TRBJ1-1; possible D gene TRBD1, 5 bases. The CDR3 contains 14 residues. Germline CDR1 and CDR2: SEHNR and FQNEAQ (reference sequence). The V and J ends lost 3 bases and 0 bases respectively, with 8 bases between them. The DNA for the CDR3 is TGTGCCAGCAGCTTCTCGACAGTGAACACTGAAGCTTTCTTT. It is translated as CASSFSTVNTEAFF.

CDR3 sequence reads: CASSLHGTSGSDTQYF. CDR3 coding DNA: TGTGCCAGCAGTTTACACGGGACTAGCGGGTCAGATACGCAGTATTTT. The gene calls are TRBV28 and TRBJ2-3, with TRBD2 matching 12 bases. J was trimmed by 4 bases and V by 2 bases; bases with no gene match: 4. The CDR3 loop spans 16 amino acids. The germline V gene has CDR1 MDHEN and CDR2 SYDVKM. Looking up the rest from reference TRBV28 and TRBJ2-3 gives the full variable domain: DVKVTQSSRYLVKRTGEKVFLECVQDMDHENMFWYRQDPGLGLRLIYFSYDVKMKEKGDIPEGYSVSREKKERFSLILESASTNQTSMYLCASSLHGTSGSDTQYFGPGTRLTVL.

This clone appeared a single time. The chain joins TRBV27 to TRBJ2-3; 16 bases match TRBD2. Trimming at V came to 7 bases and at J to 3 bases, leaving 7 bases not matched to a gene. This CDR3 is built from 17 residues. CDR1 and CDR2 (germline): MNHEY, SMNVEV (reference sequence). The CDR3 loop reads CASTKGTSGRATDTQYF. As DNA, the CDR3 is TGTGCCAGCACCAAGGGGACTAGCGGGAGGGCAACAGATACGCAGTATTTT.

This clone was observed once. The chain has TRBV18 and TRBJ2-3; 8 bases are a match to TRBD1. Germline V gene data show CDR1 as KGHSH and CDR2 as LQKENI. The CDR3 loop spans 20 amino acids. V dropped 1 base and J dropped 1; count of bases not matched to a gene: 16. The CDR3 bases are TGTGCCAGCTCACCACAACCCATACAGGGGGTAGGGTTCGGCACAGATACGCAGTATTTT. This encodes CASSPQPIQGVGFGTDTQYF.

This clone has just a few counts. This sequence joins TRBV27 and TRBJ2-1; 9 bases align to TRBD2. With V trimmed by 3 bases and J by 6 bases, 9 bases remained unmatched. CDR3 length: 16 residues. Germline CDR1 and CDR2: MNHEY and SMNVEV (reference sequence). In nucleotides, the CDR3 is TGTGCCAGCAGTTTTATAGCGGGAGAGGTAGGCAATGAGCAGTTCTTC. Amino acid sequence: CASSFIAGEVGNEQFF.

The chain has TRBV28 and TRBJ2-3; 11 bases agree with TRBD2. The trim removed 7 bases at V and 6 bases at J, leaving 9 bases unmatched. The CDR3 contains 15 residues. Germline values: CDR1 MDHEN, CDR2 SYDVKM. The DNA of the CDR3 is TGTGCCAGCACTTATACTAGCGGGAGCTCGGATACGCAGTATTTT. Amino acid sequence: CASTYTSGSSDTQYF. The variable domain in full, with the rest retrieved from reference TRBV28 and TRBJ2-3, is DVKVTQSSRYLVKRTGEKVFLECVQDMDHENMFWYRQDPGLGLRLIYFSYDVKMKEKGDIPEGYSVSREKKERFSLILESASTNQTSMYLCASTYTSGSSDTQYFGPGTRLTVL.

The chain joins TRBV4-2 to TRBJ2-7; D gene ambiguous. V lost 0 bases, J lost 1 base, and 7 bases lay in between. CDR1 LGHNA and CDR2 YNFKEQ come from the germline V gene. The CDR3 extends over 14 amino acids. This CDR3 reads CASSQDPGSYEQYF. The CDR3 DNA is TGTGCCAGCAGCCAAGACCCGGGTTCCTACGAGCAGTACTTC.

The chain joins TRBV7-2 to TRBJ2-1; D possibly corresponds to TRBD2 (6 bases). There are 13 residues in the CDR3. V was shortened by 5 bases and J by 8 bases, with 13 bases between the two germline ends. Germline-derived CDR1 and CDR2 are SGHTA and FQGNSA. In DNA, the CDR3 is TGTGCCAGCAGCAGAACTAGCTTCTATGAGCAGTTCTTC. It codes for CASSRTSFYEQFF.

The CDR3, as DNA: TGTGCCAGCAGAGAAACAGGGGACACTGAAGCTTTCTTT. This codes for CASRETGDTEAFF. The rearrangement links TRBV2 to TRBJ1-1, with 7 positions matching TRBD1. This CDR3 contains 13 residues. CDR1 is SNHLY and CDR2 is FYNNEI in the germline V gene. V gave up 6 bases and J gave up 3 bases; unmatched junction bases: 4.

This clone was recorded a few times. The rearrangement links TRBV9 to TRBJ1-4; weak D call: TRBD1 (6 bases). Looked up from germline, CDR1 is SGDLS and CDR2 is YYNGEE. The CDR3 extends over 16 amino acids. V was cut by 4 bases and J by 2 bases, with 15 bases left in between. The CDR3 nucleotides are TGTGCCAGCAGCCCGAAGGGGGAGTTCACTAATGAAAAACTGTTTTTT. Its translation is CASSPKGEFTNEKLFF. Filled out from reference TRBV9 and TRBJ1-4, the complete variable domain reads DSGVTQTPKHLITATGQRVTLRCSPRSGDLSVYWYQQSLDQGLQFLIQYYNGEERAKGNILERFSAQQFPDLHSELNLSSLELGDSALYFCASSPKGEFTNEKLFFGSGTQLSVL.

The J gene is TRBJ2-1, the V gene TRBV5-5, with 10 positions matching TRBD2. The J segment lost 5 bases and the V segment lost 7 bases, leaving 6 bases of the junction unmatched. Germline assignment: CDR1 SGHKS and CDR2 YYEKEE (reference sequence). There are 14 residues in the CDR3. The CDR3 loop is CASLRTSGHNEQFF. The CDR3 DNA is TGTGCCAGCCTGCGGACTAGCGGCCACAATGAGCAGTTCTTC. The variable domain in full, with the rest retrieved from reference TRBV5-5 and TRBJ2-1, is DAGVTQSPTHLIKTRGQQVTLRCSPISGHKSVSWYQQVLGQGPQFIFQYYEKEERGRGNFPDRFSARQFPNYSSELNVNALLLGDSALYLCASLRTSGHNEQFFGPGTRLTVL.

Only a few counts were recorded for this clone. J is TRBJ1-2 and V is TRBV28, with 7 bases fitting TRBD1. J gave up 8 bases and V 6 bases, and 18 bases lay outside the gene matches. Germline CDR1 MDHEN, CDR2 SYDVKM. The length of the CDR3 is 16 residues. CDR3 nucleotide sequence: TGTGCCAGCAGATCCTACGACAGGGCTGCTCGGGGGGGCTACACCTTC. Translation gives CASRSYDRAARGGYTF.

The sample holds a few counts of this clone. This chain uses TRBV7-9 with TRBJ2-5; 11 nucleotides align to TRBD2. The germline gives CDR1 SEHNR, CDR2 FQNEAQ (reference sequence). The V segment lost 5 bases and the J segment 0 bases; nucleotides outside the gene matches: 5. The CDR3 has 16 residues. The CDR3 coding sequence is TGTGCCAGCAGCGTTGGACTAGCGGGTAACCAAGAGACCCAGTACTTC. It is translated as CASSVGLAGNQETQYF.